The 16 T cell receptor beta chains in this list originate from one sample, sequenced in a study of spatial heterogeneity in lung cancer. MiXCR, run by TCRdb on the 5' RACE reads, gives a single entry per CDR3 protein. This sample has about 7,000 distinct CDR3 sequences, with approximately 14% found just once. Time point specified: sample taken at primary tumor resection. Their recognized antigens are unknown. General observations from the study: Expanded alpha and beta TCR counts within tumors tracked tumor mutation counts.

The sequences come from lung tumor tissue, collected at surgery. The origin of the receptors is a male donor with early-stage non-small cell lung cancer.

In its sample, this clonotype was seen many times. Because this beta chain is a stray read in a library intended to capture alpha chains, its abundance should not be given much weight. The chain uses TRBV6-1 and TRBJ2-7; a weak D match, TRBD2 (5 bases). With 3 bases removed from V and 0 bases from J, the gap between germline ends came to 12 bases. The germline CDR1 and CDR2 sequences are MNHNS and SASEGT. This CDR3 has 15 residues. CDR3: CASSDEGFSSYEQYV. The CDR3 DNA sequence: TGTGCCAGCAGTGATGAGGGTTTCAGCTCCTACGAGCAGTACGTC.

This clonotype counts as medium-sized. This beta chain is an unintended read in a library built for alpha chains; its size means little. This chain joins TRBV6-6 and TRBJ1-6; 7 nucleotides match TRBD1. This CDR3 has 15 amino acids. Germline CDR1 reads MNHNY; CDR2 reads SVGAGI (reference sequence). J lost 14 bases, V lost 6 bases, and 16 bases had no gene match. In DNA form, the CDR3 reads TGTGCCAGCAGGCCAGCGGACCTAGGGGGCCACTCCCTCCACTTT. Translating gives CASRPADLGGHSLHF.

With regard to this clonotype: This beta chain is a stray read from a library made for alpha chains; its abundance is not meaningful. The chain joins TRBV4-1 to TRBJ2-2, with D perhaps TRBD2 (6 bases). CDR3 length: 15 residues. The V end was cut by 6 bases, the J end by 0 bases, with 11 bases between. In germline, CDR1 is MGHRA, CDR2 YSYEKL. CDR3 coding DNA: TGCGCCAGCAGAGTCCCGGGGGCGAACACCGGGGAGCTGTTTTTT. Protein product: CASRVPGANTGELFF.

Many counts were recorded for this clonotype. With the library built for alpha chains, this beta chain is off target and its frequency is not meaningful. The chain links TRBV20-1 to TRBJ1-1; D perhaps matches TRBD1 (5 bases). With 6 bases removed from V and 14 bases from J, the gap between germline ends came to 16 bases. The germline V gene has CDR1 DFQATT and CDR2 SNEGSKA (reference sequence). CDR3 length: 10 amino acids. The CDR3 bases are TGCAGTGCCAGGGCCCTCTTCCAATTCTTT. Translated, it gives CSARALFQFF.

In its sample, this clonotype is medium-sized. This beta chain is a stray sequence in a library constructed for alpha chains; its clone size is not meaningful. The V gene is TRBV20-1, the J gene TRBJ1-5, with TRBD1 matching over 10 bases. There are 17 residues in the CDR3. V lost 1 base and J lost 5; bases outside the gene matches: 11. Per germline, CDR1 DFQATT and CDR2 SNEGSKA (reference sequence). The CDR3 DNA reads as TGCAGTGCTAGAGGTCTCCGGGACAGGGGAGCTCATCAGCCCCAGCATTTT. This codes for CSARGLRDRGAHQPQHF.

The sample holds many counts of this clonotype. This beta chain is a stray sequence in a library constructed for alpha chains; its clone size is not meaningful. CDR3 coding DNA: TGCGCCAGCAGTGGCCTAGCGGGAGGGCTGTTTTTT. It encodes CASSGLAGGLFF. The V gene is TRBV10-2, the J gene TRBJ2-2; 11 bases are a match to TRBD2. There are 12 residues in the CDR3. Losses at the gene ends were 4 bases for V and 13 bases for J; bases not matched to a gene: 2. Germline CDR1 is WSHSY and CDR2 is SAAADI.

Many counts were recorded for this clonotype. Found in a library prepared for alpha chains, this beta chain is an off-target read, and its abundance has little meaning. CDR3 sequence: CASSLGNTIYF. In DNA, the CDR3 is TGTGCCAGCAGTTTGGGGAACACCATATATTTT. V is TRBV6-6 and J is TRBJ1-3, with unresolved D. The CDR3 has 11 residues. Trimming shortened V by 4 bases and J by 7 bases, and 5 bases separated the two germline ends. Germline-derived CDR1 and CDR2 are MNHNY and SVGAGI (reference sequence).

Within the sample, this clonotype is large. This beta chain lies outside the target of a library built for alpha chains; its clone size means little. The chain combines TRBV20-1 with TRBJ2-1, with D perhaps matching TRBD2 (6 bases). This CDR3 contains 13 residues. The germline V gene encodes CDR1 DFQATT and CDR2 SNEGSKA (reference sequence). Trimming stripped 7 bases from V and 7 bases from J, with 17 bases between. The CDR3 reads CSVTRMGGNEQFF. The CDR3 coding sequence is TGCAGTGTCACCCGGATGGGGGGAAATGAGCAGTTCTTC.

This clonotype was counted at least ten times. This beta chain turned up in a library designed for alpha chains; as an off-target read, its abundance says little. Written as DNA, the CDR3 is TGTGCCAGCAGTTTATCGTCGGGGGGACAGCCCCAGCATTTT. It specifies CASSLSSGGQPQHF. The V and J genes are TRBV12-3 or TRBV12-4 and TRBJ1-5, with TRBD1 as a possible D gene (5 bases). The V end lost 2 bases, the J end lost 7 bases, and 12 bases lay between the germline ends. The CDR3 loop spans 14 amino acids.

This clonotype is medium-sized. In a library made to pick up alpha chains, this beta chain is a stray read with a size that means little. The rearrangement joins TRBV4-2 to TRBJ2-7; 9 nucleotides match TRBD2. CDR1 and CDR2 (germline): LGHNA, YNFKEQ. The V segment lost 0 bases and the J segment 6 bases; nucleotides outside the gene matches: 3. The CDR3 runs to 14 residues. The CDR3 reads CASSQEREGPEQYF. CDR3 bases: TGTGCCAGCAGCCAAGAGCGGGAGGGCCCCGAGCAGTACTTC.

With respect to this clonotype: This beta chain represents an off-target read in a library built for alpha chains; its size is of limited meaning. The J gene is TRBJ1-2, the V gene TRBV5-1, with D tentatively TRBD1 (5 bases). The CDR3 is made up of 14 amino acids. Germline V gene sequence: CDR1 SGHRS, CDR2 YFSETQ. V was cut by 4 bases and J by 0 bases, with 10 bases left in between. The CDR3 sequence: CASSRDGANYGYTF. CDR3 nucleotide sequence: TGCGCCAGCAGCCGGGACGGAGCTAACTATGGCTACACCTTC.

This clonotype qualifies as medium-sized. The library was designed around alpha chains, so this beta chain is a stray read whose abundance carries little weight. V is TRBV9 and J is TRBJ1-2; D is ambiguous. The CDR3 contains 14 residues. Looked up from germline, CDR1 is SGDLS and CDR2 is YYNGEE. V lost 4 bases to trimming and J lost 3 bases, with 13 bases between them. This CDR3 reads CASSSDQRDYGYTF. The CDR3 bases are TGTGCCAGCAGCTCGGATCAAAGAGACTATGGCTACACCTTC.

At least ten counts were recorded for this clonotype. This beta chain is an unintended read in a library built for alpha chains; its size means little. The chain carries TRBV12-3 or TRBV12-4 and TRBJ2-3; TRBD2 aligns across 10 bases. The J segment lost 11 bases and the V segment lost 6 bases, leaving 5 bases of the junction unmatched. This CDR3 spans 12 amino acids. CDR3 nucleotide sequence: TGTGCCAGCAGCACCCGGACTAGCGGGCAGTATTTT. Translation gives CASSTRTSGQYF.

This clonotype was counted many times. The size of this beta chain means little, since it is a stray read in a library made for alpha chains. This chain links TRBV5-1 with TRBJ1-1; D is unclear. Germline V lookup: CDR1 SGHRS, CDR2 YFSETQ. The germline V and J ends were trimmed by 4 bases and 2 bases, with 3 bases remaining between them. The CDR3 runs to 11 residues. CDR3 DNA sequence: TGCGCCAGCAGCCAAAACACTGAAGCTTTCTTT. As protein: CASSQNTEAFF. The whole variable domain, filled in from reference TRBV5-1 and TRBJ1-1, reads KAGVTQTPRYLIKTRGQQVTLSCSPISGHRSVSWYQQTPGQGLQFLFEYFSETQRNKGNFPGRFSGRQFSNSRSEMNVSTLELGDSALYLCASSQNTEAFFGQGTRLTVV.

By share, this clonotype counts as medium-sized (0.01 to 0.1%). This beta chain turned up in a library designed for alpha chains; as an off-target read, its abundance says little. V and J are TRBV10-3 and TRBJ2-5; 7 bases fit TRBD2. V lost 3 bases and J lost 5; bases outside the gene matches: 6. Germline CDR1 is ENHRY and CDR2 is SYGVKD. The CDR3 totals 14 residues. The CDR3 coding sequence is TGTGCCATCAGTGATGCGAGCGGGGCGGAGACCCAGTACTTC. Protein sequence: CAISDASGAETQYF.

Comment on this clonotype: Within a library made for alpha chains, this beta chain is off target, and its count is uninformative. This sequence joins TRBV6-5 and TRBJ1-4, with 7 bases lining up with TRBD1. Germline-derived CDR1 and CDR2 are MNHEY and SVGAGI. This CDR3 is 15 amino acids long. V was pared by 5 bases and J by 0 bases, with 3 bases of the junction left unmatched. The DNA of the CDR3 is TGTGCCAGCAGTAAGGGACAGTCAACTAATGAAAAACTGTTTTTT. It encodes CASSKGQSTNEKLFF.